Listed here is a single TCR beta chain. The data originate from a study of siplizumab effects on memory and regulatory T cells. Profiled with immunoSEQ multiplex PCR; TCRdb holds only in-frame clones, not every one. The sample has about 100,000 clones, more than 90% seen once; the top ten hold roughly 0.16%. This receptor was identified in a human donor in good health. Input material: CD4+ T cells sorted from blood.

In DNA form, the CDR3 reads TGTGCCAGCAGCGCCCTAGCGGAGCCCACCGGGGAGCTGTTTTTT. This codes for CASSALAEPTGELFF. The chain combines TRBV9 with TRBJ2-2; 7 bases fit TRBD2. From germline, CDR1 is SGDLS and CDR2 YYNGEE. Trimming at V came to 3 bases and at J to 4 bases, leaving 6 bases not matched to a gene. The CDR3 has 15 amino acids.